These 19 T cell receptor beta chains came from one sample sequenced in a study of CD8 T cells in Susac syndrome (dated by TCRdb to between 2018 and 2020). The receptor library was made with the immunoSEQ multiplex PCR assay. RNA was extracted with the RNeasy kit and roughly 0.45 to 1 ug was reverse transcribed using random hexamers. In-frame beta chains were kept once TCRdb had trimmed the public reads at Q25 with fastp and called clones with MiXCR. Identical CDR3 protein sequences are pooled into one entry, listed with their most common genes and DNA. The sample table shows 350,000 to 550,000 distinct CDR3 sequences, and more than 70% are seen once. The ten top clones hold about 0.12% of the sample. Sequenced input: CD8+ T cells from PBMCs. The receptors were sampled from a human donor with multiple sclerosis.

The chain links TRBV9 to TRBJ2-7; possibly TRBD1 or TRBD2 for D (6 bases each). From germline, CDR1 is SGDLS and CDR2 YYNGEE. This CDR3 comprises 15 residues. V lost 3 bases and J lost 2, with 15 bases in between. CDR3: CASSGRGDNPYEQYF. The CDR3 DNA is TGTGCCAGCAGCGGTAGGGGGGACAACCCCTACGAGCAGTACTTC.

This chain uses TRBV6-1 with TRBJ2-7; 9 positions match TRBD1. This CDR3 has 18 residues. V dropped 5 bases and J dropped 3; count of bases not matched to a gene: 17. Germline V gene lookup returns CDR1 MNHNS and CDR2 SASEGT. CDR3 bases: TGTGCCAGCAGTAATATTTTCGCCGGGACAGGGATTCGCTACGAGCAGTACTTC. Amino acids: CASSNIFAGTGIRYEQYF.

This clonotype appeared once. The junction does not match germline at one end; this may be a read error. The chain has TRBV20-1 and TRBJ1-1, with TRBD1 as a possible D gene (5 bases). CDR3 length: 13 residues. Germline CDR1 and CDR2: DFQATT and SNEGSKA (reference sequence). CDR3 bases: TGCAGTGCTAGAGGGGGCGGCAGCACTGAAGTTTTCTTT. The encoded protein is CSARGGGSTEVFF.

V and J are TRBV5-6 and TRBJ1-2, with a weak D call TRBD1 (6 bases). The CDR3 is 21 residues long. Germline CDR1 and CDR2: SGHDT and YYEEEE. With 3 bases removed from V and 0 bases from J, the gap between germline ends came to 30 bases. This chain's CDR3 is CASSWGPFVRTSSKPNYGYTF. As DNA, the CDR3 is TGTGCCAGCAGCTGGGGGCCCTTCGTCCGGACCTCCTCAAAACCTAACTATGGCTACACCTTC. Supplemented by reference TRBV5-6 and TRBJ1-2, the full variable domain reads DAGVTQSPTHLIKTRGQQVTLRCSPKSGHDTVSWYQQALGQGPQFIFQYYEEEERQRGNFPDRFSGHQFPNYSSELNVNALLLGDSALYLCASSWGPFVRTSSKPNYGYTFGSGTRLTVV.

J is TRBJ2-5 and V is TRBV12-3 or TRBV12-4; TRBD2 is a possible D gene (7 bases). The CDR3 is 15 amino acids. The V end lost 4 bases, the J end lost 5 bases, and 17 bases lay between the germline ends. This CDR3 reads CASSSGGGRVETQYF. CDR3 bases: TGTGCCAGCAGTTCTGGAGGGGGGAGGGTGGAGACCCAGTACTTC.

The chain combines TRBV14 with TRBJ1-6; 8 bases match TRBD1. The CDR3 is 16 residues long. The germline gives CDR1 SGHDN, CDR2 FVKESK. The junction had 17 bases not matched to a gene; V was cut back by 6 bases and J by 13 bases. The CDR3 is CASRGVRTGLGTPLHF. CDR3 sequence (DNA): TGTGCCAGCAGAGGGGTCCGGACAGGGCTGGGTACTCCCCTCCACTTT.

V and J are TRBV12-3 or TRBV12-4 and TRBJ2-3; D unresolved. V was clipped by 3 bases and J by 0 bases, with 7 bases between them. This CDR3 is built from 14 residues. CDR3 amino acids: CASSFEASTDTQYF. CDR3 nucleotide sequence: TGTGCCAGCAGTTTTGAGGCAAGCACAGATACGCAGTATTTT.

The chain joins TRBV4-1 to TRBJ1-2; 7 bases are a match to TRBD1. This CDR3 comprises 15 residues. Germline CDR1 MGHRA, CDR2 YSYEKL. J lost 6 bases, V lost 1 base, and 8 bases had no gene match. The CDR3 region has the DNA TGCGCCAGCAGCCAAGTGACAGGGCTGAACGATGGCTACACCTTC. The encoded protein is CASSQVTGLNDGYTF.

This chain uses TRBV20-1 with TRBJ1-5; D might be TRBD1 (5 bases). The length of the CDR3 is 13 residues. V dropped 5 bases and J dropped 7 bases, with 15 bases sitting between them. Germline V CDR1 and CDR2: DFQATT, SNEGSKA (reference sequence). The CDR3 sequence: CSALDKFRQPQHF. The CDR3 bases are TGCAGTGCTTTGGACAAATTTCGGCAGCCCCAGCATTTT.

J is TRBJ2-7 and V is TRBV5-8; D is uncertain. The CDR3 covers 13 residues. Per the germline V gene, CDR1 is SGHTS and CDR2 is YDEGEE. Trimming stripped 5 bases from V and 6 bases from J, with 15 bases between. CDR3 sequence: CASSLQRWGEQYF. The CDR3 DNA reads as TGTGCCAGCAGTCTGCAGAGATGGGGCGAGCAGTACTTC.

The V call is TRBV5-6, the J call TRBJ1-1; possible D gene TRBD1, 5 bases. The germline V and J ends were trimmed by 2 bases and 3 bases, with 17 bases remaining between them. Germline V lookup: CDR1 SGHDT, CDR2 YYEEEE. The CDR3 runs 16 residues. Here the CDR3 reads CASSFVFEQVYTEAFF. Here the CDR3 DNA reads TGTGCCAGCAGCTTTGTATTCGAACAGGTATACACTGAAGCTTTCTTT.

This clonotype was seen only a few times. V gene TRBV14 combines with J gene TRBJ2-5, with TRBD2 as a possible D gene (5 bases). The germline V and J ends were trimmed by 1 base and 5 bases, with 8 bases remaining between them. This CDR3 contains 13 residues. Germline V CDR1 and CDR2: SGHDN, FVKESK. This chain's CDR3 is CASSQVGGETQYF. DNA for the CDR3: TGTGCCAGCAGCCAAGTAGGCGGGGAGACCCAGTACTTC.

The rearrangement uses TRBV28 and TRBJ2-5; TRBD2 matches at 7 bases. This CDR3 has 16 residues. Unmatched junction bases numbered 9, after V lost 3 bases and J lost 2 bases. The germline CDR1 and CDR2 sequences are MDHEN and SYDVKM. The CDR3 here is CASSLSGDRGQETQYF. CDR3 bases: TGTGCCAGCAGTTTGAGCGGGGATCGTGGGCAAGAGACCCAGTACTTC.

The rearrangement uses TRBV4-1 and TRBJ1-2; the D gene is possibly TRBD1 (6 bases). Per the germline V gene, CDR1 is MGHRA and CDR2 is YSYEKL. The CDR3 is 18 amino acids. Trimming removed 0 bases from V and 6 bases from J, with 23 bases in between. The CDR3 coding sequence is TGCGCCAGCAGCCAAGATGCCCTAGCAGAGGGGGGGCTCGATGGCTACACCTTC. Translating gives CASSQDALAEGGLDGYTF.

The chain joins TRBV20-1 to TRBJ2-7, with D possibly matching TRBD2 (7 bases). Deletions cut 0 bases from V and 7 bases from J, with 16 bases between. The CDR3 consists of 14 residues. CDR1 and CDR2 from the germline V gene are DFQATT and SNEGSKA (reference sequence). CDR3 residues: CSARDLRGGKEQYF. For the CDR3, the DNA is TGCAGTGCTAGAGATCTCAGGGGAGGGAAAGAGCAGTACTTC.

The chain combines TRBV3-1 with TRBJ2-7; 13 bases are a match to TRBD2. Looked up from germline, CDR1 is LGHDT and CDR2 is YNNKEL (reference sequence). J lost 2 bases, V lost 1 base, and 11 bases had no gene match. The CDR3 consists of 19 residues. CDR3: CASSQGTFGTSGKAYEQYF. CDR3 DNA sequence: TGTGCCAGCAGCCAAGGGACTTTCGGGACTAGCGGGAAGGCCTACGAGCAGTACTTC.

DNA for the CDR3: TGTGCTAGTGGTAACCAGGGAGCGAAGGTGGATCAGCCCCAGCATTTT. Its protein product is CASGNQGAKVDQPQHF. This chain connects TRBV12-5 to TRBJ1-5; D possibly corresponds to TRBD1 (5 bases). Trimming took 5 bases from V and 5 from J, leaving 19 bases between them. The CDR3 runs to 16 residues. CDR1 LGHNT and CDR2 FRNRAP come from the germline V gene.

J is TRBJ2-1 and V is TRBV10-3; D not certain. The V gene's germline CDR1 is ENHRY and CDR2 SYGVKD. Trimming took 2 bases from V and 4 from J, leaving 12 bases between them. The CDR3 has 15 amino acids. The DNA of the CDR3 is TGTGCCATCAGTGAGAAGAACGGGTCTTACAATGAGCAGTTCTTC. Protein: CAISEKNGSYNEQFF.

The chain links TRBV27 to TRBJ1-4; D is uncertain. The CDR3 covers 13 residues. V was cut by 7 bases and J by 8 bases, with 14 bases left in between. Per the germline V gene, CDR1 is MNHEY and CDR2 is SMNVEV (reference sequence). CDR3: CASTRSSGEKLFF. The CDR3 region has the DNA TGTGCCAGCACCCGCTCCAGTGGCGAAAAACTGTTTTTT.